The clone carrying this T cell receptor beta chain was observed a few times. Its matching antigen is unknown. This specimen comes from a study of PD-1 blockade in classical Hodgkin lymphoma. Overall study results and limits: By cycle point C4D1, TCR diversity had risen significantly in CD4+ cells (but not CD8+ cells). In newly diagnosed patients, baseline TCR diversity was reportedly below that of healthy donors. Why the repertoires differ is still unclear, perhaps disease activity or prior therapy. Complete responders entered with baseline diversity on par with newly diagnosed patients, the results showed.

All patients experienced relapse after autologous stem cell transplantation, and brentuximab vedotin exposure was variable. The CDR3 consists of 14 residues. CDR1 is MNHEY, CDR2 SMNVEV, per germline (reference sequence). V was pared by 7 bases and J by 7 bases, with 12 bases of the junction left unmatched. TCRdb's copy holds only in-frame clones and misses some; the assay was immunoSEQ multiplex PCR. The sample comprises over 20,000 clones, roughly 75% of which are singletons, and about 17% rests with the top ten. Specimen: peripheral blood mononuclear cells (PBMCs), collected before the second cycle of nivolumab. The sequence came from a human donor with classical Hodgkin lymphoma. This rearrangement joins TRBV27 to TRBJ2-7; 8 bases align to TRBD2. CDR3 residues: CASKIGLAALEQYF. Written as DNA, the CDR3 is TGTGCCAGCAAGATCGGACTAGCAGCCTTGGAGCAGTACTTC.